A single sample gave rise to the 27 T cell receptor beta chains below, sequenced in a study of CD8 T cells in ankylosing spondylitis. Study outcomes and limitations: A motif of seven or eight highly homologous TCR beta variants was seen as apparently characteristic of ankylosing spondylitis blood.

Their specific antigens are unknown. TCRdb reprocessed the 5' RACE reads with MiXCR, giving one entry per CDR3 protein. The repertoire holds 300,000 to 400,000 distinct CDR3 sequences, under 25% seen once, with less than 20% in the top ten. The sequenced sample was blood, either unsorted or a sorted T cell fraction (not recorded which). The source of these receptors is a male donor with ankylosing spondylitis.

This clonotype was seen a handful of times. This chain joins TRBV30 and TRBJ2-2; maybe TRBD1 (5 bases). Germline lookup yields CDR1 GTSNPN and CDR2 SVGIG (reference sequence). The length of the CDR3 is 13 residues. The germline V and J ends were trimmed by 2 bases and 7 bases, with 11 bases remaining between them. The CDR3: CAWSRQGIGELFF. The CDR3 DNA reads TGTGCCTGGAGTCGTCAGGGTATCGGGGAGCTGTTTTTT.

The gene calls are TRBV19 and TRBJ1-5; maybe TRBD1 (6 bases). The length of the CDR3 is 16 residues. Trimming removed 6 bases from V and 2 bases from J, with 17 bases in between. The V gene's germline CDR1 is LNHDA and CDR2 SQIVND (reference sequence). CDR3 protein: CASSKVRGLGNQPQHF. The CDR3 coding sequence is TGTGCCAGTAGCAAGGTCAGGGGTCTCGGCAATCAGCCCCAGCATTTT.

The count of this clonotype is one. The chain uses TRBV7-2 and TRBJ1-2, with D possibly matching TRBD1 (5 bases). Germline V CDR1 and CDR2: SGHTA, FQGNSA. CDR3 length: 14 amino acids. Trimming pared 1 base from V and 8 bases from J, leaving 14 bases between. CDR3 DNA: TGTGCCAGCAGCTTAGAGGTTTACAGGAACGGCTACACCTTC. Translated: CASSLEVYRNGYTF. Full variable domain (remainder filled in from reference TRBV7-2 and TRBJ1-2): GAGVSQSPSNKVTEKGKDVELRCDPISGHTALYWYRQSLGQGLEFLIYFQGNSAPDKSGLPSDRFSAERTGGSVSTLTIQRTQQEDSAVYLCASSLEVYRNGYTFGSGTRLTVV.

The J gene is TRBJ1-2, the V gene TRBV29-1, with D tentatively TRBD1 (5 bases). Looked up from germline, CDR1 is SQVTM and CDR2 is ANQGSEA. The V and J ends lost 4 bases and 7 bases respectively, with 16 bases between them. The CDR3 has 13 residues. This chain's CDR3 is CSVGGTFEGGYTF. The CDR3 DNA reads TGCAGCGTTGGGGGGACGTTCGAAGGTGGCTACACCTTC.

This chain links TRBV11-2 with TRBJ2-2; 7 nucleotides align to TRBD2. The V gene end was trimmed by 5 bases and the J gene end by 1 base; junction bases not matched to a gene: 13. Germline loops: CDR1 SGHAT, CDR2 FQNNGV. This CDR3 has 18 residues. CDR3 sequence (DNA): TGTGCCAGCAGCCCCGGGCCTAGCGGAACCGAGAACACCGGGGAGCTGTTTTTT. Translated: CASSPGPSGTENTGELFF.

The CDR3 DNA follows: TGTGCCAGCAGTTTGGGGGGCGGAAGCTCCTACGAGCAGTACTTC. Amino acids: CASSLGGGSSYEQYF. V gene TRBV12-3 or TRBV12-4 combines with J gene TRBJ2-7, with D perhaps assigned TRBD1 or TRBD2 (6 bases each). V lost 3 bases, J lost 0 bases, and 12 bases lay in between. The CDR3 length is 15 residues.

The V and J genes are TRBV12-5 and TRBJ1-5; 7 positions agree with TRBD1. The CDR3 runs 14 residues. Germline V CDR1 and CDR2: LGHNT, FRNRAP. With V trimmed by 4 bases and J by 3 bases, 3 bases remained unmatched. The CDR3 spells CASGWGTVNQPQHF. The CDR3 DNA reads TGTGCTAGTGGTTGGGGGACAGTCAATCAGCCCCAGCATTTT. Complete variable domain (other parts from reference TRBV12-5 and TRBJ1-5): DARVTQTPRHKVTEMGQEVTMRCQPILGHNTVFWYRQTMMQGLELLAYFRNRAPLDDSGMPKDRFSAEMPDATLATLKIQPSEPRDSAVYFCASGWGTVNQPQHFGDGTRLSIL.

This clonotype was observed a handful of times. The V call is TRBV27, the J call TRBJ1-2; no reliable D call. CDR1 and CDR2 from the germline V gene are MNHEY and SMNVEV (reference sequence). V was cut by 8 bases and J by 3 bases, with 7 bases left in between. The CDR3 runs to 11 residues. The CDR3 protein is CASGKDYGYTF. The DNA for the CDR3 is TGTGCCAGCGGGAAAGACTATGGCTACACCTTC.

This sequence joins TRBV7-2 and TRBJ2-1; the D gene is possibly TRBD2 (6 bases). The CDR3 covers 16 residues. Germline CDR1 reads SGHTA; CDR2 reads FQGNSA. V was cut by 6 bases and J by 1 base, with 16 bases left in between. The CDR3 DNA reads TGTGCCAGCAGTTCAATGCGGGGTGTTTCCTACAATGAGCAGTTCTTC. It encodes CASSSMRGVSYNEQFF.

This chain joins TRBV3-1 and TRBJ2-1; 14 nucleotides agree with TRBD2. The CDR3 runs 15 residues. The trim removed 5 bases at V and 5 bases at J, leaving 2 bases unmatched. Germline CDR1 LGHDT, CDR2 YNNKEL (reference sequence). The CDR3 nucleotides read TGTGCCAGCAGCACGACTAGCGGGAGGGACAATGAGCAGTTCTTC. Its protein product is CASSTTSGRDNEQFF.

This clonotype occurred many times. V gene TRBV5-1 combines with J gene TRBJ2-1; tentative D call: TRBD1 (6 bases). V was clipped by 4 bases and J by 3 bases, with 11 bases between them. The CDR3 extends over 14 amino acids. Germline lookup yields CDR1 SGHRS and CDR2 YFSETQ. CDR3 loop: CASSTGTGYNEQFF. CDR3 nucleotide sequence: TGCGCCAGCAGCACAGGGACCGGCTACAATGAGCAGTTCTTC.

Only a few counts were recorded for this clonotype. The genes are TRBV5-1 and TRBJ2-5; D is ambiguous. CDR1 is SGHRS and CDR2 is YFSETQ in the germline V gene. Trimming took off 2 bases at V and 5 bases at J, with 13 bases between the two ends. CDR3 length: 14 amino acids. CDR3 bases: TGCGCCAGCAGCTTTCGCGAAGCCGGCGAGACCCAGTACTTC. Protein: CASSFREAGETQYF.

This chain connects TRBV7-9 to TRBJ2-1; 8 bases fit TRBD2. The germline V gene has CDR1 SEHNR and CDR2 FQNEAQ (reference sequence). The junction had 7 bases not matched to a gene; V was cut back by 0 bases and J by 6 bases. The CDR3 is 16 residues long. The DNA of the CDR3 is TGTGCCAGCAGCTTAGCCGCGGGGCTAGCGGGCAATGAGCAGTTCTTC. The encoded protein is CASSLAAGLAGNEQFF.

This clonotype was seen a handful of times. The chain couples TRBV28 to TRBJ2-7, with D possibly being TRBD1 or TRBD2 (5 bases each). V lost 6 bases and J 4 bases, leaving 13 bases between the germline ends. The CDR3 consists of 13 residues. Germline-derived CDR1 and CDR2 are MDHEN and SYDVKM. The CDR3 DNA follows: TGTGCCAGCAGAGAATGGGGGAGTTACGAGCAGTACTTC. Protein sequence: CASREWGSYEQYF.

This clonotype was detected only a few times. The V call is TRBV7-9, the J call TRBJ2-1; D may be TRBD2 (5 bases). Germline V gene sequence: CDR1 SEHNR, CDR2 FQNEAQ (reference sequence). Trimming cost V 3 bases and J 10 bases, with 13 bases left between them. The CDR3 loop spans 13 amino acids. This CDR3 is CASSFDLAREQFF. The CDR3 nucleotides are TGTGCCAGCAGCTTTGATCTAGCACGAGAGCAGTTCTTC.

The chain joins TRBV5-1 to TRBJ2-1; 16 bases align to TRBD2. CDR1 and CDR2 from the germline V gene are SGHRS and YFSETQ. The CDR3 is 20 amino acids. Trimming cost V 4 bases and J 1 base; bases outside gene matches: 11. The CDR3 region has the DNA TGCGCCAGCAGCCCCTCAACGGGACTAGCGGGAGGGGGATCCTACAATGAGCAGTTCTTC. As protein: CASSPSTGLAGGGSYNEQFF.

This clonotype was observed a handful of times. The CDR3 is CASGLEATNEKLFF. CDR3 DNA: TGTGCCAGCGGGTTAGAGGCAACTAATGAAAAACTGTTTTTT. The chain employs TRBV28 and TRBJ1-4; D not certain. CDR1 and CDR2 (germline): MDHEN, SYDVKM. V was pared by 8 bases and J by 0 bases, with 10 bases between. The CDR3 length is 14 residues.

A few counts support this clonotype. The chain employs TRBV5-1 and TRBJ2-3; 7 nucleotides match TRBD2. The CDR3 has 16 residues. CDR1 is SGHRS and CDR2 is YFSETQ in the germline V gene. V lost 4 bases and J lost 3; bases outside the gene matches: 11. DNA for the CDR3: TGCGCCAGCAGCCCACCCCAACCCGGGGGGACAGATACGCAGTATTTT. Translating gives CASSPPQPGGTDTQYF. Full variable domain (missing parts from reference TRBV5-1 and TRBJ2-3): KAGVTQTPRYLIKTRGQQVTLSCSPISGHRSVSWYQQTPGQGLQFLFEYFSETQRNKGNFPGRFSGRQFSNSRSEMNVSTLELGDSALYLCASSPPQPGGTDTQYFGPGTRLTVL.

The V and J genes are TRBV5-1 and TRBJ2-5; a possible D gene is TRBD2 (5 bases). V was cut by 3 bases and J by 4 bases, with 19 bases left in between. The CDR3 is 16 amino acids. Per the germline V gene, CDR1 is SGHRS and CDR2 is YFSETQ. CDR3 loop: CASSYRPQEAPETQYF. CDR3 DNA: TGCGCCAGCAGCTACCGTCCGCAGGAGGCCCCAGAGACCCAGTACTTC.

V gene TRBV7-9 combines with J gene TRBJ2-1; 8 positions match TRBD1. This CDR3 comprises 15 residues. The germline V gene encodes CDR1 SEHNR and CDR2 FQNEAQ (reference sequence). Trimming cost V 3 bases and J 5 bases; bases outside gene matches: 6. CDR3 DNA: TGTGCCAGCAGCTTTAGGACAGGGACCGACAATGAGCAGTTCTTC. This codes for CASSFRTGTDNEQFF. Variable domain in full (rest from reference TRBV7-9 and TRBJ2-1): DTGVSQNPRHKITKRGQNVTFRCDPISEHNRLYWYRQTLGQGPEFLTYFQNEAQLEKSRLLSDRFSAERPKGSFSTLEIQRTEQGDSAMYLCASSFRTGTDNEQFFGPGTRLTVL.

This clonotype was counted between two and nine times. The V and J genes are TRBV12-5 and TRBJ2-5, with a tentative D call TRBD2 (6 bases). V was cut by 1 base and J by 1 base, with 16 bases left in between. Germline CDR1 reads LGHNT; CDR2 reads FRNRAP. CDR3 length equals 17 residues. The CDR3 loop reads CASGLDPPPGLQETQYF. CDR3 DNA: TGTGCTAGTGGTTTGGACCCACCTCCGGGACTCCAAGAGACCCAGTACTTC. The full variable domain, in which reference TRBV12-5 and TRBJ2-5 provide the parts outside the CDR3, is DARVTQTPRHKVTEMGQEVTMRCQPILGHNTVFWYRQTMMQGLELLAYFRNRAPLDDSGMPKDRFSAEMPDATLATLKIQPSEPRDSAVYFCASGLDPPPGLQETQYFGPGTRLLVL.

The table lists this clonotype with a few counts. The genes are TRBV9 and TRBJ2-5, with TRBD2 matching over 9 bases. V lost 0 bases and J lost 2; bases outside the gene matches: 2. Germline values: CDR1 SGDLS, CDR2 YYNGEE. This CDR3 has 15 amino acids. The CDR3: CASSVGLAAQETQYF. The CDR3 DNA reads TGTGCCAGCAGCGTAGGACTAGCGGCACAAGAGACCCAGTACTTC. Variable domain in full (rest from reference TRBV9 and TRBJ2-5): DSGVTQTPKHLITATGQRVTLRCSPRSGDLSVYWYQQSLDQGLQFLIQYYNGEERAKGNILERFSAQQFPDLHSELNLSSLELGDSALYFCASSVGLAAQETQYFGPGTRLLVL.

This clonotype was picked up a small number of times. The chain joins TRBV20-1 to TRBJ2-6; possibly TRBD2 for D (5 bases). V lost 5 bases and J 1 base, leaving 9 bases between the germline ends. The CDR3 consists of 14 residues. CDR1 DFQATT and CDR2 SNEGSKA come from the germline V gene (reference sequence). CDR3 in amino acids: CSALEVSGANVLTF. CDR3 DNA: TGCAGTGCTCTGGAGGTGTCTGGGGCCAACGTCCTGACTTTC.

The chain links TRBV20-1 to TRBJ1-5; tentatively, D is TRBD1 (6 bases). Per the germline V gene, CDR1 is DFQATT and CDR2 is SNEGSKA (reference sequence). Trimming pared 1 base from V and 7 bases from J, leaving 14 bases between. The CDR3 loop spans 14 amino acids. The CDR3 nucleotides are TGCAGTGCTAGAGTTGACAGAGGGGGGCAGCCCCAGCATTTT. This gives the protein CSARVDRGGQPQHF.

This clonotype was seen a few times. The chain couples TRBV25-1 to TRBJ2-1, with TRBD1 matching 9 bases. Germline V gene data show CDR1 as MGHDK and CDR2 as SYGVNS. V shed 1 base and J 4 bases; nucleotides not matched to a gene: 5. The CDR3 contains 16 residues. This chain's CDR3 is CASSELGQGNYNEQFF. The DNA for the CDR3 is TGTGCCAGCAGTGAATTAGGACAGGGGAATTACAATGAGCAGTTCTTC. Looking up the rest from reference TRBV25-1 and TRBJ2-1 gives the full variable domain: EADIYQTPRYLVIGTGKKITLECSQTMGHDKMYWYQQDPGMELHLIHYSYGVNSTEKGDLSSESTVSRIRTEHFPLTLESARPSHTSQYLCASSELGQGNYNEQFFGPGTRLTVL.

V gene TRBV6-5 combines with J gene TRBJ2-5; D is possibly TRBD2 (6 bases). Germline lookup yields CDR1 MNHEY and CDR2 SVGAGI. The CDR3 sequence is 17 residues long. Trimming took 0 bases from V and 1 from J, leaving 15 bases between them. CDR3 sequence: CASSYSLAGPIQETQYF. CDR3 coding DNA: TGTGCCAGCAGTTACTCACTAGCAGGACCAATCCAAGAGACCCAGTACTTC.

This chain uses TRBV5-1 with TRBJ1-1, with D perhaps TRBD1 (6 bases). CDR3 size: 15 residues. Deletions cut 3 bases from V and 1 base from J, with 13 bases between. Per the germline V gene, CDR1 is SGHRS and CDR2 is YFSETQ. CDR3 nucleotides: TGCGCCAGCAGCTCAGGGACATTGGGGAACACTGAAGCTTTCTTT. It encodes CASSSGTLGNTEAFF. Together with reference TRBV5-1 and TRBJ1-1, the CDR3 gives the full variable domain: KAGVTQTPRYLIKTRGQQVTLSCSPISGHRSVSWYQQTPGQGLQFLFEYFSETQRNKGNFPGRFSGRQFSNSRSEMNVSTLELGDSALYLCASSSGTLGNTEAFFGQGTRLTVV.